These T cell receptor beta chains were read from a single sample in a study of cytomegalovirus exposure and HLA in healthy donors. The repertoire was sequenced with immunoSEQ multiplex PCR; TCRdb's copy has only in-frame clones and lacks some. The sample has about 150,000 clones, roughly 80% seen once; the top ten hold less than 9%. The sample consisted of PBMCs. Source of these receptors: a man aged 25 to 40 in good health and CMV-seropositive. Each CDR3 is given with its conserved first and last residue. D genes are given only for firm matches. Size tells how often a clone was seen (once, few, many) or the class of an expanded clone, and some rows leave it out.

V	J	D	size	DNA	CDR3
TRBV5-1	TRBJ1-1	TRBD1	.	TGCGCCAGCAGCTTGGCGGCCGGGACAGGGGGGAACACTGAAGCTTTCTTT	CASSLAAGTGGNTEAFF
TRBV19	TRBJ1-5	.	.	TGTGCCAGTAGTATGGGCTGGGGCAATCAGCCCCAGCATTTT	CASSMGWGNQPQHF
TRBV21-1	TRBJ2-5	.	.	TGTGCCAGCAGCCTCCGGGCCGAGCGGGGGGGTCAGTCCCAGTACTTC	CASSLRAERGGQSQYF
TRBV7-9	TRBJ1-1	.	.	TGTGCCAGCAGGCGGGAGGGGGGGCGAAGCACTGAAGCTTTCTTT	CASRREGGRSTEAFF
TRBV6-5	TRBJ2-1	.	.	TGTGCCAGCAGTCGGACTTCCTCTGGGGAGCAGTTCTTC	CASSRTSSGEQFF
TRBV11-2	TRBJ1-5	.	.	TGTGCCAGCAGCAACGCCCGGGAGGGTGGCAATCAGCCCCAGCATTTT	CASSNAREGGNQPQHF
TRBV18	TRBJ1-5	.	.	TGTGCCAGCTCACCAGTGGCAGGGCGGGGTCAGCCCCAGCATTTT	CASSPVAGRGQPQHF
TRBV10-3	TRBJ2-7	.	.	TGTGCCATCAGTGAAATGACAGTAAACTACGAGCAGTACTTC	CAISEMTVNYEQYF
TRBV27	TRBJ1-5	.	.	TGTGCCAGCAGTCCCAAGACAGTGTCTAGCAATCAGCCCCAGCATTTT	CASSPKTVSSNQPQHF
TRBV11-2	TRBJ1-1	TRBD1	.	TGTGCCAGCAGGACAGGGTACACTGAAGCTTTCTTT	CASRTGYTEAFF
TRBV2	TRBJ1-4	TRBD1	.	TGTGCCAGCAACCTTGGGGCGGCGGACAGGGAAAAACTGTTTTTT	CASNLGAADREKLFF
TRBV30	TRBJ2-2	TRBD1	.	TGTGCCTGGAGCGCCGGGACAGGGTTAGGTCGCACCGGGGAGCTGTTTTTT	CAWSAGTGLGRTGELFF
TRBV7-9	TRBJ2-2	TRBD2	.	TGTGCCAGCAGCCTAGTTCGCGGGAGGGCCGTGGTTCCCGGGGAGCTGTTTTTT	CASSLVRGRAVVPGELFF
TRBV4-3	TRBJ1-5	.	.	TGCGCCAGCAGCCGATCACAACGAGGTCAGCCCCAGCATTTT	CASSRSQRGQPQHF
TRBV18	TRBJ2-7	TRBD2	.	TGTGCCAGCTCCTCAGGGGCTAGCGGGAGTTACGAGCAGTACTTC	CASSSGASGSYEQYF
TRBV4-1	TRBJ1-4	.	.	TGCGCCAGCAGCCGCAGACAGGCGGCGAATGAAAAACTGTTTTTT	CASSRRQAANEKLFF
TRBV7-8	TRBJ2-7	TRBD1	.	TGTGCCAGCAGCGGGGACAGGGGTTACGAGCAGTACTTC	CASSGDRGYEQYF
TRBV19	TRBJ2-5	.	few	TGTGCCAGCGGAATCAGGGGGGTAGAGACCCAGTACTTC	CASGIRGVETQYF
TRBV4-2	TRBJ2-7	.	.	TGTGCCAGCAGCCTGACCCCACGGAGCTCCTACGAGCAGTACTTC	CASSLTPRSSYEQYF